These 31 T cell receptor beta chains originate from one sample sequenced in a study of T-cell memory formation after mild COVID-19. TCRdb redid the calling of the 5' RACE reads with MiXCR, one entry per CDR3 protein. The table records about 560,000 distinct CDR3 sequences, approximately 15% of them present only once. The sample was PBMCs or a T cell subset sorted from them (not recorded which). These receptors all stem from an adult woman who had mild COVID-19 (a few samples of this study predate the infection). Cell type and time point are not known.

This clonotype showed up many times. This chain joins TRBV7-2 and TRBJ1-1; maybe TRBD1 (5 bases). The CDR3 has 15 residues. The V end was cut by 5 bases, the J end by 0 bases, with 13 bases between. Germline V gene sequence: CDR1 SGHTA, CDR2 FQGNSA. CDR3 region: CASSPGTGMNTEAFF. The CDR3 bases are TGTGCCAGCAGCCCCGGGACGGGAATGAACACTGAAGCTTTCTTT.

A few counts support this clonotype. CDR3 loop: CASSLSAYQETQYF. The CDR3 DNA follows: TGCGCCAGCAGCTTGTCAGCGTACCAAGAGACCCAGTACTTC. This sequence joins TRBV5-1 and TRBJ2-5, with no clear D. The germline V gene encodes CDR1 SGHRS and CDR2 YFSETQ. The CDR3 contains 14 residues. V lost 1 base, J lost 0 bases, and 7 bases lay in between. Based on the CDR3 plus reference TRBV5-1 and TRBJ2-5, the full variable domain is KAGVTQTPRYLIKTRGQQVTLSCSPISGHRSVSWYQQTPGQGLQFLFEYFSETQRNKGNFPGRFSGRQFSNSRSEMNVSTLELGDSALYLCASSLSAYQETQYFGPGTRLLVL.

This clonotype was counted many times. The V call is TRBV7-9, the J call TRBJ2-5, with 7 bases matching TRBD2. J gave up 3 bases and V 7 bases, and 8 bases lay outside the gene matches. CDR1 and CDR2 from the germline V gene are SEHNR and FQNEAQ (reference sequence). The CDR3 length is 14 residues. This CDR3 reads CASTTSGTKETQYF. The CDR3 DNA follows: TGTGCCAGCACCACTTCCGGGACTAAAGAGACCCAGTACTTC.

This clonotype occurred a few times. The chain couples TRBV7-2 to TRBJ2-1; weak D call: TRBD1 (5 bases). V dropped 4 bases and J dropped 6 bases, with 16 bases sitting between them. Per the germline V gene, CDR1 is SGHTA and CDR2 is FQGNSA. This CDR3 has 15 amino acids. The CDR3 region has the DNA TGTGCCAGCAGCTCCCAGGGTACGTTGGGCAATGAGCAGTTCTTC. Translated, it gives CASSSQGTLGNEQFF.

This clonotype appeared a few times. V and J are TRBV14 and TRBJ1-3; D is undetermined. V was shortened by 4 bases and J by 3 bases, with 10 bases between the two germline ends. The CDR3 sequence is 14 residues long. In germline, CDR1 is SGHDN, CDR2 FVKESK. The CDR3 DNA sequence: TGTGCCAGCAGCCCCCCAGCAGGTGGAAACACCATATATTTT. Its translation: CASSPPAGGNTIYF.

The chain couples TRBV3-1 to TRBJ2-7; 10 bases line up with TRBD1. Unmatched junction bases numbered 5, after V lost 6 bases and J lost 0 bases. The CDR3 totals 15 residues. Germline V lookup: CDR1 LGHDT, CDR2 YNNKEL (reference sequence). The CDR3 here is CASRAGTGVSYEQYF. In DNA, the CDR3 is TGTGCCAGCAGAGCAGGGACAGGGGTCTCCTACGAGCAGTACTTC.

The chain is built from TRBV6-2 or TRBV6-3 and TRBJ1-4; 7 positions match TRBD1. Trimming at V came to 4 bases and at J to 6 bases, leaving 8 bases not matched to a gene. This CDR3 is 15 amino acids long. Germline loops: CDR1 MNHEY, CDR2 SVGEGT. The CDR3 protein is CASSFTGAGDEKLFF. CDR3 DNA sequence: TGTGCCAGCAGTTTCACAGGGGCCGGGGATGAAAAACTGTTTTTT.

V and J are TRBV30 and TRBJ1-2, with D uncertain. CDR1 GTSNPN and CDR2 SVGIG come from the germline V gene (reference sequence). The CDR3 is made up of 14 amino acids. Trimming removed 4 bases from V and 5 bases from J, with 17 bases in between. The CDR3 loop reads CAWNRHGAGYGYTF. CDR3 sequence (DNA): TGTGCCTGGAACCGACACGGTGCTGGTTATGGCTACACCTTC.

Only a few counts were recorded for this clonotype. This rearrangement joins TRBV12-3 or TRBV12-4 to TRBJ2-3; possible D gene TRBD1, 6 bases. The V end was cut by 5 bases, the J end by 0 bases, with 21 bases between. CDR3 size: 18 residues. The CDR3 sequence is CASSPGVIRRTSTDTQYF. The CDR3 bases are TGTGCCAGCAGTCCAGGGGTCATTCGAAGGACTAGCACAGATACGCAGTATTTT.

This clonotype showed up many times. The rearrangement uses TRBV18 and TRBJ2-1, with unresolved D. In germline, CDR1 is KGHSH, CDR2 LQKENI. The CDR3 length is 16 residues. Trimming pared 6 bases from V and 0 bases from J, leaving 15 bases between. For the CDR3, the DNA is TGTGCCAGCTCCCGAGGAAGCGATAGCTCCTACAATGAGCAGTTCTTC. Protein sequence: CASSRGSDSSYNEQFF.

This chain connects TRBV7-8 to TRBJ2-1, with 10 bases fitting TRBD2. J gave up 4 bases and V 5 bases, and 5 bases lay outside the gene matches. CDR1 is SGHVS and CDR2 is FQNEAQ in the germline V gene. The CDR3 is 15 amino acids. The DNA for the CDR3 is TGTGCCAGCAGCACCGGGACTAGCGATTACAATGAGCAGTTCTTC. It codes for CASSTGTSDYNEQFF.

This chain's CDR3 is CASSGWHSYNEQFF. The CDR3 DNA follows: TGTGCCAGCAGCGGCTGGCACTCCTACAATGAGCAGTTCTTC. The chain carries TRBV7-9 and TRBJ2-1; the D is unclear. Germline V CDR1 and CDR2: SEHNR, FQNEAQ (reference sequence). Trimming left V 5 bases short and J 0 bases short, with 8 bases between. The length of the CDR3 is 14 residues.

The chain employs TRBV5-1 and TRBJ2-7; D is uncertain. The V end was cut by 4 bases, the J end by 1 base, with 15 bases between. The germline V gene has CDR1 SGHRS and CDR2 YFSETQ. The CDR3 spans 15 residues. CDR3 coding DNA: TGCGCCAGCAGCCCAGGACGAGCGAGTTCCTACGAGCAGTACTTC. Translating gives CASSPGRASSYEQYF.

This clonotype came up a few times. This rearrangement joins TRBV5-1 to TRBJ2-1; tentative D call: TRBD2 (5 bases). Trimming stripped 0 bases from V and 7 bases from J, with 14 bases between. Germline CDR1 reads SGHRS; CDR2 reads YFSETQ. The CDR3 length is 15 residues. CDR3 in DNA: TGCGCCAGCAGCTTGGGGGCCTTCGAGGGTAATGAGCAGTTCTTC. Translation: CASSLGAFEGNEQFF.

Notes on this clonotype: At one end the junction does not follow the germline gene, possibly because of a read error. The chain couples TRBV7-9 to TRBJ1-1, with D possibly matching TRBD1 (5 bases). The CDR3 is 15 amino acids. In germline, CDR1 is SEHNR, CDR2 FQNEAQ (reference sequence). The CDR3 sequence: CASSLSQEQSRGLDF. Written as DNA, the CDR3 is TGTGCCAGCAGCTTAAGTCAGGAGCAATCCCGGGGACTAGACTTT.

There are a few counts of this clonotype. The chain recombines TRBV7-3 with TRBJ2-1, with TRBD2 matching over 9 bases. Unmatched junction bases numbered 12, after V lost 5 bases and J lost 7 bases. Germline V CDR1 and CDR2: SGHTA, FQGTGA. The CDR3 length is 16 residues. The CDR3 region is CASSQGGGGAGNEQFF. Written as DNA, the CDR3 is TGTGCCAGCAGCCAAGGAGGCGGGGGGGCCGGAAATGAGCAGTTCTTC.

This chain uses TRBV7-3 with TRBJ2-1; TRBD2 matches at 10 bases. CDR3 length: 14 amino acids. Germline CDR1 is SGHTA and CDR2 is FQGTGA. V shed 4 bases, J shed 15 bases, and the junction held 12 bases outside the gene matches. The CDR3 DNA sequence: TGTGCCAGCAGCTCGACGCCGTCTAGCGGGAGTCTGTTCTTC. Amino acid sequence: CASSSTPSSGSLFF.

CDR3 loop: CATNPDRGQETQYF. CDR3 nucleotides: TGTGCCACCAACCCGGACAGGGGGCAAGAGACCCAGTACTTC. V is TRBV6-5 and J is TRBJ2-5, with 10 bases aligning to TRBD1. CDR3 size: 14 residues. Germline-derived CDR1 and CDR2 are MNHEY and SVGAGI. With 10 bases clipped from V and 2 bases from J, the junction kept 7 bases outside the gene matches.

Only a few counts were recorded for this clonotype. This rearrangement joins TRBV7-8 to TRBJ2-7; 8 bases line up with TRBD2. The CDR3 covers 16 residues. Trimming took 5 bases from V and 1 from J; bases not matched to a gene: 10. CDR1 is SGHVS, CDR2 FQNEAQ, per germline. The CDR3 DNA is TGTGCCAGCAGCCACTCCCGGACTAGCCCTTCCTACGAGCAGTACTTC. Protein: CASSHSRTSPSYEQYF.

The chain carries TRBV12-3 or TRBV12-4 and TRBJ1-5; D unresolved. This CDR3 has 13 amino acids. Trimming left V 7 bases short and J 6 bases short, with 13 bases between. The CDR3, as DNA: TGTGCCAGCATGGGATCGATGAGTCAGCCCCAGCATTTT. It yields the protein CASMGSMSQPQHF.

This clonotype has at least ten counts. The CDR3 nucleotides read TGTGCCAGCAGCTTAGATCGAGCGGGGAGGGCCTACAATGAGCAGTTCTTC. Translation gives CASSLDRAGRAYNEQFF. This chain joins TRBV11-2 and TRBJ2-1, with 7 bases aligning to TRBD2. V shed 0 bases and J 2 bases; nucleotides not matched to a gene: 7. Germline lookup yields CDR1 SGHAT and CDR2 FQNNGV. This CDR3 is 17 amino acids long.

The sample holds a few counts of this clonotype. This chain uses TRBV12-3 or TRBV12-4 with TRBJ1-2; D gene unclear. Deletions cut 1 base from V and 7 bases from J, with 7 bases between. This CDR3 region has 12 residues. Here the CDR3 reads CASSLGGRGYTF. CDR3 nucleotides: TGTGCCAGCAGTTTAGGTGGGCGTGGCTACACCTTC.

This chain links TRBV5-5 with TRBJ2-4, with D possibly being TRBD1 or TRBD2 (5 bases each). Germline CDR1 and CDR2: SGHKS and YYEKEE (reference sequence). Trimming stripped 0 bases from V and 8 bases from J, with 9 bases between. The CDR3 is made up of 13 amino acids. The CDR3 sequence is CASSLVEGYIQYF. The CDR3 nucleotides read TGTGCCAGCAGCTTGGTAGAGGGGTACATTCAGTACTTC.

The rearrangement joins TRBV27 to TRBJ2-7, with no clear D. CDR1 and CDR2 from the germline V gene are MNHEY and SMNVEV (reference sequence). V shed 4 bases and J shed 5 bases, with 6 bases lying between them. The CDR3 consists of 11 residues. The CDR3 reads CASSYLDEQYF. The CDR3 region has the DNA TGTGCCAGCAGTTATTTGGACGAGCAGTACTTC.

The chain combines TRBV3-1 with TRBJ1-1; D possibly corresponds to TRBD1 (5 bases). The germline CDR1 and CDR2 sequences are LGHDT and YNNKEL (reference sequence). Between the trimmed V and J ends, which lost 2 bases and 0 bases, there was a span of 10 bases. The CDR3 contains 15 residues. CDR3 protein: CASSQTGPMNTEAFF. CDR3 in DNA: TGTGCCAGCAGCCAAACGGGACCGATGAACACTGAAGCTTTCTTT.

This clonotype has only one observation. The rearrangement joins TRBV9 to TRBJ1-2, with 7 bases that match TRBD1. The trim removed 0 bases at V and 2 bases at J, leaving 4 bases unmatched. The CDR3 spans 15 residues. Germline CDR1 SGDLS, CDR2 YYNGEE. The CDR3 coding sequence is TGTGCCAGCAGCGTAGCCCTGACAGGGAACTATGGCTACACCTTC. Protein product: CASSVALTGNYGYTF.

This clonotype has just a few counts. The gene calls are TRBV5-1 and TRBJ2-1, with D possibly being TRBD2 (6 bases). The CDR3 is 12 amino acids. V gave up 5 bases and J gave up 10 bases, with 13 bases separating them. Germline CDR1 and CDR2: SGHRS and YFSETQ. CDR3: CASREGADEQFF. The DNA for the CDR3 is TGCGCCAGCAGGGAGGGAGCCGACGAGCAGTTCTTC.

The chain recombines TRBV19 with TRBJ1-5; D is perhaps TRBD1 (5 bases). Per germline, CDR1 LNHDA and CDR2 SQIVND (reference sequence). Trimming pared 1 base from V and 4 bases from J, leaving 17 bases between. The CDR3 extends over 17 amino acids. CDR3 in amino acids: CASSIAGREPFNQPQHF. Written as DNA, the CDR3 is TGTGCCAGTAGTATAGCGGGGCGCGAACCATTTAATCAGCCCCAGCATTTT.

The rearrangement links TRBV15 to TRBJ2-1, with 7 nucleotides matching TRBD1. CDR3 length: 15 amino acids. In germline, CDR1 is LNHNV, CDR2 YYDKDF (reference sequence). With 2 bases clipped from V and 12 bases from J, the junction kept 13 bases outside the gene matches. CDR3 loop: CATSRQTGTVFGQFF. The CDR3 nucleotides are TGTGCCACCAGCAGACAAACCGGGACAGTATTTGGGCAGTTCTTC.

The CDR3: CATSVGQGRWRRYNEQFF. For the CDR3, the DNA is TGTGCCACCAGTGTAGGACAAGGAAGATGGCGAAGGTACAATGAGCAGTTCTTC. The rearrangement links TRBV24-1 to TRBJ2-1, with TRBD1 as a possible D gene (5 bases). V was trimmed by 5 bases and J by 4 bases, leaving 23 bases between them. From germline, CDR1 is KGHDR and CDR2 SFDVKD. The CDR3 contains 18 residues.

V gene TRBV5-1 combines with J gene TRBJ2-1, with 14 bases identical to TRBD2. The germline CDR1 and CDR2 sequences are SGHRS and YFSETQ. This CDR3 contains 20 residues. After removal of 3 bases from V and 0 bases from J, the junction contained 11 bases not matched to a gene. The CDR3, as DNA: TGCGCCAGCAGCTCCATTCCGGGACTAGCGGGGGTTAGCTCCTACAATGAGCAGTTCTTC. Translation gives CASSSIPGLAGVSSYNEQFF.